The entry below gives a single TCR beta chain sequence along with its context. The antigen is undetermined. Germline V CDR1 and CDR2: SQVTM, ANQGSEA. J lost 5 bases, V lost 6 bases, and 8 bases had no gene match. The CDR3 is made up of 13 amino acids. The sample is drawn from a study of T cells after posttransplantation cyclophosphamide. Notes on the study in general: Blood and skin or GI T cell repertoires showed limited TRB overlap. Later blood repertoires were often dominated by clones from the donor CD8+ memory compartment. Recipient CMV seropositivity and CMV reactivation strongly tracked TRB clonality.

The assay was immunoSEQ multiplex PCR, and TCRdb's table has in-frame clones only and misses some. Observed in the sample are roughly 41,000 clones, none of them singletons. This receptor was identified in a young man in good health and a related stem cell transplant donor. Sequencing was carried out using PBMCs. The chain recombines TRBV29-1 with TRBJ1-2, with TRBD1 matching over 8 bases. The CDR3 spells CSVRTGGEYGYTF. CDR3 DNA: TGCAGCGTAAGAACAGGGGGAGAGTATGGCTACACCTTC.